The 21 T cell receptor beta chains listed next were all sequenced from one sample in a study of Ad26.COV2.S vaccination and SARS-CoV-2 variants. Only in-frame clones appear in the TCRdb table, and some are missing; sequencing was by immunoSEQ multiplex PCR. Among some 640,000 clones listed, more than 70% were seen once. Treatment in this sample: approximately 18 received Ad26.COV2.S at low or high dose, single or two shots; roughly five received placebo; per-sample allocation not given. Sample collection was performed on day 63 after the first vaccine or placebo injection. Sequences were derived from peripheral blood, sampled in a trial of Ad26.COV2.S vaccine versus placebo. The receptor source for this set is a person between 18 and 59 years old who received the Ad26.COV2.S COVID-19 vaccine or a placebo.

The chain links TRBV19 to TRBJ2-1; 10 bases agree with TRBD2. This CDR3 comprises 16 residues. Germline lookup yields CDR1 LNHDA and CDR2 SQIVND (reference sequence). With 3 bases clipped from V and 9 bases from J, the junction kept 11 bases outside the gene matches. The CDR3 DNA reads TGTGCCAGTAGTATGTTGGCTAGCGGGAGTAATGCTGAGCAGTTCTTC. Translated: CASSMLASGSNAEQFF.

The rearrangement links TRBV3-1 (or the pseudogene TRBV3-2) to TRBJ1-2; D gene ambiguous. Trimming stripped 8 bases from V and 2 bases from J, with 9 bases between. The germline V gene encodes CDR1 LGHDT and CDR2 YNNKEL (reference sequence). The CDR3 runs 12 residues. In DNA, the CDR3 is TGTGCCAGCGCCGGTACAAACTATGGCTACACCTTC. Translating it yields CASAGTNYGYTF.

The chain links TRBV7-8 to TRBJ1-2; D is possibly TRBD1 (6 bases). CDR1 and CDR2 (germline): SGHVS, FQNEAQ. V was clipped by 6 bases and J by 3 bases, with 17 bases between them. This CDR3 is built from 15 residues. In nucleotides, the CDR3 is TGTGCCAGCAGACTACTCACAGGGAGTTACTATGGCTACACCTTC. It is translated as CASRLLTGSYYGYTF.

Comment on this clone: Other DNA sequences in this specimen translate into the identical CDR3. The gene calls are TRBV6-5 and TRBJ2-1, with TRBD2 matching over 9 bases. After removal of 2 bases from V and 4 bases from J, the junction contained 3 bases not matched to a gene. This CDR3 is 15 amino acids long. Germline CDR1 and CDR2: MNHEY and SVGAGI. The CDR3 DNA reads as TGTGCCAGCAGTTACGGGACTAGCAGATACAATGAGCAGTTCTTC. Residues: CASSYGTSRYNEQFF.

The V gene is TRBV3-1 (or the pseudogene TRBV3-2), the J gene TRBJ2-1, with 7 bases that match TRBD1. Germline loops: CDR1 LGHDT, CDR2 YNNKEL (reference sequence). V trimming: 2 bases; J trimming: 8 bases; junction bases outside the gene matches: 6. This CDR3 comprises 14 residues. The CDR3 sequence is CASSQHTGVHEQFF. CDR3 coding DNA: TGTGCCAGCAGCCAACACACAGGGGTCCATGAGCAGTTCTTC.

The CDR3 is CASRGLAGGPTGELFF. CDR3 nucleotides: TGTGCCAGCAGGGGACTAGCGGGAGGGCCGACCGGGGAGCTGTTTTTT. The gene calls are TRBV5-6 and TRBJ2-2; TRBD2 agrees at 16 bases. The CDR3 is 16 amino acids. With V trimmed by 5 bases and J by 5 bases, 3 bases remained unmatched. Germline V gene data show CDR1 as SGHDT and CDR2 as YYEEEE.

The chain is built from TRBV3-1 (or the pseudogene TRBV3-2) and TRBJ2-3; D gene unclear. The CDR3 is 17 residues long. V was cut by 4 bases and J by 4 bases, with 21 bases left in between. Germline V gene sequence: CDR1 LGHDT, CDR2 YNNKEL (reference sequence). The CDR3 protein is CASSLWYGRLNADTQYF. As DNA, the CDR3 is TGTGCCAGCAGCCTATGGTACGGACGTCTAAACGCAGATACGCAGTATTTT.

The rearrangement uses TRBV27 and TRBJ2-1; 10 bases are a match to TRBD2. The junction had 0 bases not matched to a gene; V was cut back by 6 bases and J by 4 bases. Germline V gene lookup returns CDR1 MNHEY and CDR2 SMNVEV (reference sequence). The length of the CDR3 is 13 residues. The CDR3 loop reads CASRTSGYNEQFF. DNA of the CDR3: TGTGCCAGCAGGACTAGCGGGTACAATGAGCAGTTCTTC.

The chain links TRBV3-1 (or the pseudogene TRBV3-2) to TRBJ1-1, with a possible D match to TRBD1 (6 bases). The CDR3 extends over 14 amino acids. The ends were cut back, 3 bases at V and 11 bases at J, with 19 bases in the middle. The germline V gene encodes CDR1 LGHDT and CDR2 YNNKEL (reference sequence). The CDR3, as DNA: TGTGCCAGCAGCCACGGGGCAGGGGAGGCGAGGGCTTTCTTT. This encodes CASSHGAGEARAFF.

CDR3 protein: CASTPRGGMPYGYTF. Here the CDR3 DNA reads TGTGCCAGTACCCCAAGAGGGGGGATGCCCTATGGCTACACCTTC. This chain links TRBV19 with TRBJ1-2; D might be TRBD1 (6 bases). The length of the CDR3 is 15 residues. The germline gives CDR1 LNHDA, CDR2 SQIVND (reference sequence). V was clipped by 7 bases and J by 4 bases, with 19 bases between them.

The V gene is TRBV5-1, the J gene TRBJ2-7; the match to TRBD1 covers 8 bases. After removal of 4 bases from V and 9 bases from J, the junction contained 9 bases not matched to a gene. The germline V gene has CDR1 SGHRS and CDR2 YFSETQ. CDR3 length equals 13 residues. In DNA form, the CDR3 reads TGCGCCAGCAGCGCTGGACAGGGTGGAGTGCAGTACTTC. It codes for CASSAGQGGVQYF.

This rearrangement joins TRBV9 to TRBJ2-7; TRBD2 matches at 8 bases. The germline CDR1 and CDR2 sequences are SGDLS and YYNGEE. There are 16 residues in the CDR3. With V trimmed by 4 bases and J by 1 base, 10 bases remained unmatched. The CDR3 DNA reads TGTGCCAGCAGCCCCCTGGGGGGCGGGAGGTCCTACGAGCAGTACTTC. It is translated as CASSPLGGGRSYEQYF.

The V call is TRBV19, the J call TRBJ2-5; no reliable D call. V was pared by 1 base and J by 0 bases, with 9 bases between. This CDR3 has 15 residues. Germline V gene data show CDR1 as LNHDA and CDR2 as SQIVND (reference sequence). CDR3 sequence reads: CASSIGGLYQETQYF. The CDR3 DNA reads TGTGCCAGTAGTATAGGCGGATTGTACCAAGAGACCCAGTACTTC. Drawing the rest from reference TRBV19 and TRBJ2-5, the complete variable domain is DGGITQSPKYLFRKEGQNVTLSCEQNLNHDAMYWYRQDPGQGLRLIYYSQIVNDFQKGDIAEGYSVSREKKESFPLTVTSAQKNPTAFYLCASSIGGLYQETQYFGPGTRLLVL.

This clone appeared a few times. V gene TRBV10-1 combines with J gene TRBJ1-6; possible D gene TRBD1, 5 bases. This CDR3 region has 11 residues. The V and J ends lost 6 bases and 14 bases respectively, with 11 bases between them. Germline V CDR1 and CDR2: WNHNN, SYGVQD (reference sequence). The CDR3 coding sequence is TGCGCCAGCAGGGGGCGGATCGCCCTCCACTTT. Translating it yields CASRGRIALHF.

Here the CDR3 DNA reads TGTGCCAGCAGCGGCCGCTCCGGACAGCCCATGAACACTGAAGCTTTCTTT. As protein: CASSGRSGQPMNTEAFF. The rearrangement joins TRBV7-2 to TRBJ1-1; D is possibly TRBD1 (6 bases). With 5 bases removed from V and 0 bases from J, the gap between germline ends came to 19 bases. This CDR3 region has 17 residues. The germline V gene encodes CDR1 SGHTA and CDR2 FQGNSA.

The count of this clone is one. The V call is TRBV5-1, the J call TRBJ1-2; D ambiguous. This CDR3 has 13 residues. Per the germline V gene, CDR1 is SGHRS and CDR2 is YFSETQ. V lost 0 bases to trimming and J lost 6 bases, with 9 bases between them. The CDR3 sequence is CASSLGGSNGYTF. The CDR3 DNA is TGCGCCAGCAGCTTGGGGGGTAGCAATGGCTACACCTTC.

The chain has TRBV2 and TRBJ2-5, with D hard to call. The ends were cut back, 7 bases at V and 3 bases at J, with 6 bases in the middle. Germline assignment: CDR1 SNHLY and CDR2 FYNNEI. This CDR3 is 11 amino acids long. The CDR3, as DNA: TGTGCCAGCAACCAAGAAGAGACCCAGTACTTC. The encoded protein is CASNQEETQYF.

The CDR3 nucleotides are TGTGCCAGCAGCCACACAGATACGCAGTATTTT. Translation: CASSHTDTQYF. The V call is TRBV6-2 or TRBV6-3, the J call TRBJ2-3, with D unclear. This CDR3 has 11 amino acids. The germline V and J ends were trimmed by 6 bases and 2 bases, with 3 bases remaining between them. Germline lookup yields CDR1 MNHEY and CDR2 SVGEGT.

The chain joins TRBV9 to TRBJ1-1, with unresolved D. V was clipped by 0 bases and J by 1 base, with 10 bases between them. CDR1 is SGDLS and CDR2 is YYNGEE in the germline V gene. The CDR3 covers 15 residues. CDR3 sequence reads: CASSVGSLGNTEAFF. The CDR3 DNA reads as TGTGCCAGCAGCGTAGGGTCTTTAGGGAACACTGAAGCTTTCTTT. The complete variable domain, with remaining parts taken from reference TRBV9 and TRBJ1-1, reads DSGVTQTPKHLITATGQRVTLRCSPRSGDLSVYWYQQSLDQGLQFLIQYYNGEERAKGNILERFSAQQFPDLHSELNLSSLELGDSALYFCASSVGSLGNTEAFFGQGTRLTVV.

This clone was found a few times. The V and J genes are TRBV6-5 and TRBJ2-7; D not certain. The CDR3 length is 15 residues. Germline V gene sequence: CDR1 MNHEY, CDR2 SVGAGI. V was shortened by 6 bases and J by 0 bases, with 15 bases between the two germline ends. CDR3 protein: CASRATWGSSYEQYF. Written as DNA, the CDR3 is TGTGCCAGCAGGGCCACGTGGGGATCCTCCTACGAGCAGTACTTC.

The gene calls are TRBV30 and TRBJ2-2; D is unresolved. Germline V gives CDR1 GTSNPN, CDR2 SVGIG (reference sequence). V lost 4 bases, J lost 6 bases, and 9 bases lay in between. The CDR3 consists of 12 residues. DNA of the CDR3: TGTGCCTGGATAAAGGGTGCCGGGGAGCTGTTTTTT. Amino acid sequence: CAWIKGAGELFF.